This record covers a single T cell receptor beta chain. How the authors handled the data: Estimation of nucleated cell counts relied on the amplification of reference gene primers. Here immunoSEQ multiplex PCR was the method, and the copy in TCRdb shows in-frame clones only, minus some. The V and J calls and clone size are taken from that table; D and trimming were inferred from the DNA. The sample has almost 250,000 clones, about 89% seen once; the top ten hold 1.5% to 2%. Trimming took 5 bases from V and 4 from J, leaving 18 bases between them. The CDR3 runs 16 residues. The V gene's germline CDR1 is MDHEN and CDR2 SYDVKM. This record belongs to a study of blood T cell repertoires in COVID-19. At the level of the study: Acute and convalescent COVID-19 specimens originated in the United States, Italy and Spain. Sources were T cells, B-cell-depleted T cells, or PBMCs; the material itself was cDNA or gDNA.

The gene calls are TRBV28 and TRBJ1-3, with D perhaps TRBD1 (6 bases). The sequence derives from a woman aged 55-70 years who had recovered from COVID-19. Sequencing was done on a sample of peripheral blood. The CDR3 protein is CASSLEQGLRGNTIYF. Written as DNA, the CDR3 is TGTGCCAGCAGTCTAGAGCAGGGGCTAAGAGGAAACACCATATATTTT.